Listed below are T cell receptor beta chains from one sample, sequenced in a study of shared clonotypes between healthy human individuals. Clones were read by immunoSEQ multiplex PCR, and TCRdb kept only the in-frame ones, dropping some. In the table there are roughly 1.5 million clones, 95% to 99% of which are singletons. Source material: naive CD4+ T cells sorted from blood. The receptors originated from a man younger than 45 in good health. CDR3s leave out the opening cysteine and the closing phenylalanine or tryptophan. Each record gives: V gene, J gene, CDR3 protein.

TRBV11-2	TRBJ2-5	ASSWGLAGERETQY
TRBV5-5	TRBJ2-1	ASSLPGTVSYNEQF
TRBV6-5	TRBJ1-3	ASRGSGNTIY
TRBV7-2	TRBJ2-2	ASSLVPRGSDTGELF
TRBV4-2	TRBJ2-3	ASSRGVAGGTDTQY
TRBV19	TRBJ1-2	ASSWGSTGLRTGYT
TRBV19	TRBJ2-1	ASSIARGGGHNEQF
TRBV5-1	TRBJ2-2	ASSLGEGELF
TRBV2	TRBJ1-5	ASSETWAASLGNQPQH
TRBV2	TRBJ2-5	ASSEETILDGLAIQETQY
TRBV10-3	TRBJ2-6	AISEPGTEVSGANVLT
TRBV6-4	TRBJ2-5	ASSPTGQGETQY
TRBV30	TRBJ2-1	ALTSGTLLDEQF
TRBV19	TRBJ2-7	ASSIATTVGSGSSSYEQY
TRBV5-1	TRBJ2-7	ASSSFVRLAGVSSSYEQY
TRBV5-6	TRBJ2-1	ASSLVRGSSYNEQF
TRBV7-9	TRBJ2-7	ASSAYYEQY
TRBV11-2	TRBJ2-1	ASSFSTGGYNEQF
TRBV7-2	TRBJ2-1	ASSSINAYNEQF
TRBV5-8	TRBJ2-1	ASTRLAGGYNEQF
TRBV14	TRBJ2-3	ASSLLDTQY
TRBV6-5	TRBJ2-7	ASSYSRGDPYEQY
TRBV7-2	TRBJ2-7	ASSNNRVSYEQY
TRBV4-1	TRBJ2-7	ASSETGNYEQY
TRBV27	TRBJ2-7	ASSRLAGSYEQY
TRBV4-3	TRBJ2-2	ASSPGASGSGELF
TRBV28	TRBJ1-2	ASSKGRGGGYT
TRBV18	TRBJ2-5	ASSPSGKETQY
TRBV6-1	TRBJ2-1	ASLWGATYNEQF
TRBV29-1	TRBJ2-1	SVGSLPGGNEQF
TRBV5-4	TRBJ2-1	ASKMGTGLDNEQF
TRBV15	TRBJ2-7	ATSRDSVLGVREQY
TRBV12-2	TRBJ2-7	ASRFLGWCSYEQY